A single sample is the source of the 10 T cell receptor beta chains below, sequenced in a study of T cell changes during pregnancy in multiple sclerosis. TCRdb's copy holds only in-frame clones and misses some; the assay was immunoSEQ multiplex PCR. The data show 66,000 or so clones, around nine tenths seen once. The sequenced sample was CD8+ T cells from peripheral blood mononuclear cells, obtained before pregnancy. These receptors came from a female donor with multiple sclerosis, enrolled in a pregnancy study.

The chain links TRBV5-1 to TRBJ2-7; D is unresolved. This CDR3 contains 14 residues. The germline V and J ends were trimmed by 5 bases and 1 base, with 13 bases remaining between them. Germline loops: CDR1 SGHRS, CDR2 YFSETQ. DNA of the CDR3: TGCGCCAGCAGTGGGCAGGATACTTCCTACGAGCAGTACTTC. It codes for CASSGQDTSYEQYF.

The chain is built from TRBV27 and TRBJ2-2; 15 bases line up with TRBD2. The CDR3 runs 19 residues. J was trimmed by 5 bases and V by 4 bases; bases with no gene match: 11. Germline CDR1 and CDR2: MNHEY and SMNVEV (reference sequence). DNA of the CDR3: TGTGCCAGCAGTTCAATGGGACTAGCGGGGGGTCTAAGGACCGGGGAGCTGTTTTTT. Its protein product is CASSSMGLAGGLRTGELFF.

This chain links TRBV9 with TRBJ2-4; the D gene is possibly TRBD1 (5 bases). Trimming pared 4 bases from V and 9 bases from J, leaving 8 bases between. Germline CDR1 and CDR2: SGDLS and YYNGEE. The CDR3 loop spans 11 amino acids. This CDR3 is CASSPGIIQYF. In nucleotides, the CDR3 is TGTGCCAGCAGCCCAGGGATCATTCAGTACTTC.

V gene TRBV6-1 combines with J gene TRBJ2-5; TRBD1 agrees at 10 bases. From germline, CDR1 is MNHNS and CDR2 SASEGT. This CDR3 region has 14 residues. Trimming at V came to 3 bases and at J to 4 bases, leaving 2 bases not matched to a gene. The CDR3 spells CASSDGTGAETQYF. CDR3 DNA: TGTGCCAGCAGTGACGGGACAGGGGCAGAGACCCAGTACTTC.

The gene calls are TRBV11-3 and TRBJ2-7, with TRBD2 identical over 9 bases. Germline CDR1 is SGHNT and CDR2 is YENEEA. The CDR3 loop spans 14 amino acids. V shed 5 bases and J 5 bases; nucleotides not matched to a gene: 7. CDR3 DNA: TGTGCCAGCAGCGACCATAGCGGGGGAGACGAGCAGTACTTC. This gives the protein CASSDHSGGDEQYF.

The V gene is TRBV6-5, the J gene TRBJ1-1; D remains unclear. CDR3 length: 16 residues. V dropped 2 bases and J dropped 4 bases, with 17 bases sitting between them. Per germline, CDR1 MNHEY and CDR2 SVGAGI. CDR3 sequence (DNA): TGTGCCAGCAGTTACGAGGGCCGGCGGACGGGCACTGAAGCTTTCTTT. Encoded protein: CASSYEGRRTGTEAFF.

The sample holds one count of this clone. The CDR3 DNA sequence: TGTGCCATCAGTGGCCCCCCAACATCTCAGGGAAAGGTAGACAATCAGCCCCAGCATTTT. As protein: CAISGPPTSQGKVDNQPQHF. This chain uses TRBV10-3 with TRBJ1-5, with D possibly TRBD1 on 5 matching bases. Germline-derived CDR1 and CDR2 are ENHRY and SYGVKD. The CDR3 loop spans 20 amino acids. V gave up 4 bases and J gave up 3 bases, with 28 bases separating them.

The chain employs TRBV5-1 and TRBJ2-2; D is uncertain. V lost 1 base and J lost 5, with 6 bases in between. The CDR3 contains 13 residues. Germline V gene lookup returns CDR1 SGHRS and CDR2 YFSETQ. CDR3 amino acids: CASSLSGTGELFF. DNA for the CDR3: TGCGCCAGCAGCTTGTCCGGGACCGGGGAGCTGTTTTTT.

The chain employs TRBV5-1 and TRBJ1-1; TRBD1 aligns across 7 bases. The CDR3 extends over 15 amino acids. Germline loops: CDR1 SGHRS, CDR2 YFSETQ. J gave up 4 bases and V 0 bases, and 6 bases lay outside the gene matches. For the CDR3, the DNA is TGCGCCAGCAGCTTGGCCCAGGGGGGCTTCACTGAAGCTTTCTTT. Translating gives CASSLAQGGFTEAFF.

The rearrangement uses TRBV6-5 and TRBJ2-7, with a tentative D call TRBD1 (6 bases). The CDR3 has 14 residues. V was cut by 5 bases and J by 3 bases, with 14 bases left in between. CDR1 and CDR2 (germline): MNHEY, SVGAGI. CDR3 DNA: TGTGCCAGCAGTACAAGGACAGACTTCTACGAGCAGTACTTC. Translating gives CASSTRTDFYEQYF.